This TCR beta chain emerged from a study of T cells after posttransplantation cyclophosphamide. This clone was detected only once. Generated by immunoSEQ multiplex PCR, the TCRdb table keeps only in-frame clones and is missing some. The profile covers about 8,000 clones, with 85% to 90% appearing a single time and about 1.2% taken by the ten largest. Busulfan-fludarabine conditioning, marrow transplant, and cyclophosphamide on days +3 and +4 were administered. This receptor was identified in a female patient aged 50-60 years who received an allogeneic stem cell transplant from a related donor, was CMV-positive, and had no GVHD. Certain T cells may be donor cells from the graft. The sequenced sample was CD4+ T cells sorted from blood, obtained 1404 days after allogeneic stem cell transplant with posttransplant cyclophosphamide.

CDR3 region: CAWSRTSGSPDTQYF. The CDR3 region has the DNA TGTGCCTGGAGTCGGACTAGCGGGAGCCCAGATACGCAGTATTTT. This chain connects TRBV30 to TRBJ2-3; 13 nucleotides align to TRBD2. Germline V gene data show CDR1 as GTSNPN and CDR2 as SVGIG (reference sequence). With V trimmed by 2 bases and J by 4 bases, 3 bases remained unmatched. The CDR3 loop spans 15 amino acids.